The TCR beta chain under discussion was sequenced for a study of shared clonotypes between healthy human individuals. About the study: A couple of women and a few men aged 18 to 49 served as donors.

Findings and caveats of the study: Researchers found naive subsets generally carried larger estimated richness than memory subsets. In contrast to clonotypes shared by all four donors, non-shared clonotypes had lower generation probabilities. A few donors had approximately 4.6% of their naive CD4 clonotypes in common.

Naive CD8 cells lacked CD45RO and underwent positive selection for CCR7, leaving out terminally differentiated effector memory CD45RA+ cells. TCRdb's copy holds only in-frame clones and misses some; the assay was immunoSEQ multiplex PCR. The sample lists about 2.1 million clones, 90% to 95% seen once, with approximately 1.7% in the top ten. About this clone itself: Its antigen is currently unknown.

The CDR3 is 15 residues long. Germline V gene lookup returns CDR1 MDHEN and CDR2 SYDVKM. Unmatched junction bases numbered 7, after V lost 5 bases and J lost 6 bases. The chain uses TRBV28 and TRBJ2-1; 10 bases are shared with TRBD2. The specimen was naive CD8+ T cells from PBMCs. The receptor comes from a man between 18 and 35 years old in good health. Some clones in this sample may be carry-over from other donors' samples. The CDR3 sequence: CASSQVAGGSNEQFF. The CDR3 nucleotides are TGTGCCAGCAGTCAAGTAGCGGGAGGTAGCAATGAGCAGTTCTTC.